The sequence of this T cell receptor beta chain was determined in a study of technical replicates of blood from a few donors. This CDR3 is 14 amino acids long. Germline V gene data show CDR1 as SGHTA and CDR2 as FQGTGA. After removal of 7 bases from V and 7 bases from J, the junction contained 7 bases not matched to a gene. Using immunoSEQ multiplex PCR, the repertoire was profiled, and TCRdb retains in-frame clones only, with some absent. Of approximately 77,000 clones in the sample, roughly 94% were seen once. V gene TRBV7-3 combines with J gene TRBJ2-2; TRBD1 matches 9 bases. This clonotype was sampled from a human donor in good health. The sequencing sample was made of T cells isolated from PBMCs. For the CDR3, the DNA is TGTGCCAGCACCCGGGACAGGGTAAACGGGGAGCTGTTTTTT. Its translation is CASTRDRVNGELFF.